The T cell receptor beta chain described here comes from a study of early T cells in non-severe SARS-CoV-2 infection. TCRdb ran MiXCR on the 5' RACE reads and lists one entry per CDR3 protein. The table includes 55,000 to 75,000 distinct CDR3 sequences, more than 7% detected once. This clonotype appeared many times. The sequence came from an adult who was a healthcare worker with PCR-confirmed SARS-CoV-2 infection or an uninfected control (not recorded which). The sequenced material came from whole blood.

This CDR3 reads CSVSTPDRLYGYTF. In DNA form, the CDR3 reads TGCAGCGTCTCAACCCCCGACAGGCTCTATGGCTACACCTTC. The chain recombines TRBV29-1 with TRBJ1-2; a weak D match, TRBD1 (6 bases). From germline, CDR1 is SQVTM and CDR2 ANQGSEA. V lost 6 bases, J lost 4 bases, and 18 bases lay in between. This CDR3 is 14 amino acids long.